The rows below give T cell receptor beta chains drawn from one sample of a study of CD8+CD57+ T cells in acquired aplastic anemia. In TCRdb, the reads were re-called with MiXCR into one record per CDR3 protein. The repertoire holds around 200,000 distinct CDR3 sequences, with approximately 52% as singletons. Sequenced input: sorted CD4+, CD8+, or CD8+CD57+ T cells (not recorded which) from PBMCs. These receptors came from a human donor with aplastic anemia. Each CDR3 is given with its conserved first and last residue. D genes are given only for firm matches. Size values are once, few and many counts, or a class for expanded clones, and some rows have none.

V	size	D	J	CDR3	DNA
TRBV5-1	-	-	TRBJ2-1	CASSPGNNEQFF	TGCGCCAGCAGCCCAGGAAACAATGAGCAGTTCTTC
TRBV20-1	-	-	TRBJ2-4	CSAREEGLAKNIQYF	TGCAGTGCTAGAGAGGAAGGGCTAGCCAAAAACATTCAGTACTTC
TRBV24-1	-	TRBD1	TRBJ2-1	CATSVDRGTRNEQFF	TGTGCCACCAGTGTGGACAGGGGGACCCGCAATGAGCAGTTCTTC
TRBV5-6	many	-	TRBJ2-7	CASSFGGKLGEQYF	TGTGCCAGCAGCTTTGGAGGGAAACTTGGCGAGCAGTACTTC
TRBV6-1	many	-	TRBJ2-7	CATETGTEQYF	TGTGCCACCGAGACAGGTACCGAGCAGTACTTC
TRBV9	many	TRBD2	TRBJ2-7	CASSVGGGSGHEQYF	TGTGCCAGCAGCGTAGGTGGCGGGAGTGGCCACGAGCAGTACTTC
TRBV6-5	-	-	TRBJ2-7	CASSYSNGITYEQYF	TGTGCCAGCAGTTACTCGAATGGGATTACCTACGAGCAGTACTTC
TRBV20-1	few	-	TRBJ2-5	CSAPETQYF	TGCAGTGCTCCAGAGACCCAGTACTTC
TRBV12-3/TRBV12-4	many	TRBD1	TRBJ1-2	CASSLGTGLEGGYTF	TGTGCCAGCAGTTTAGGGACAGGGTTAGAAGGAGGCTACACCTTC
TRBV15	few	-	TRBJ1-2	CATSRDREQSGYTF	TGTGCCACCAGCAGAGACAGGGAACAGTCTGGCTACACCTTC
TRBV5-1	-	-	TRBJ1-5	CASSLTEGNQPQHF	TGCGCCAGCAGCTTAACAGAGGGCAACCAGCCCCAGCATTTT
TRBV11-2	-	-	TRBJ1-4	CASSPHTDKEKLFF	TGTGCCAGCAGCCCTCATACGGACAAGGAAAAACTGTTTTTT
TRBV19	many	-	TRBJ1-2	CASSIDQIYGYTF	TGTGCCAGTAGTATTGACCAGATTTATGGCTACACCTTC
TRBV4-1	-	TRBD1	TRBJ1-2	CASSPGQGLDYGYTF	TGCGCCAGCAGCCCGGGACAGGGACTTGACTATGGCTACACCTTC
TRBV7-2	many	-	TRBJ2-3	CASSLVGGMSTDTQYF	TGTGCCAGCAGCTTAGTAGGCGGGATGAGCACAGATACGCAGTATTTT
TRBV20-1	-	-	TRBJ2-3	CSASERADTQYF	TGCAGTGCTAGCGAGAGAGCAGATACGCAGTATTTT
TRBV20-1	many	TRBD1	TRBJ1-2	CSAGQGYGYTF	TGCAGTGCTGGACAGGGCTATGGCTACACCTTC
TRBV7-2	-	-	TRBJ2-3	CASTYARDTQYF	TGTGCCAGCACCTACGCCCGGGATACGCAGTATTTT
TRBV7-9	many	TRBD1	TRBJ2-2	CASSQGAGELFF	TGTGCCAGCAGCCAGGGGGCCGGGGAGCTGTTTTTT
TRBV5-1	few	-	TRBJ2-5	CASSLASGLGETQYF	TGCGCCAGCAGCTTGGCCTCTGGGTTGGGGGAGACCCAGTACTTC
TRBV2	many	TRBD1	TRBJ1-2	CASRPLTGENYGYTF	TGTGCCAGCCGACCGCTTACAGGGGAGAACTATGGCTACACCTTC
TRBV5-1	few	TRBD1	TRBJ2-7	CASSPDRGPPGEQYF	TGCGCCAGCAGCCCGGACAGGGGTCCCCCCGGCGAGCAGTACTTC
TRBV6-5	-	-	TRBJ1-4	CASSYTNLEGQLFF	TGTGCCAGCAGTTACACGAACCTTGAGGGGCAACTGTTTTTT